The 14 T cell receptor beta chains below were found in one sample sequenced in a study of T cells in Graves' hyperthyroidism and ophthalmopathy. Amplification yielded TCR beta CDR3 regions, with RNA transcripts as the source. RT-PCR in the first round (using the HTBI primer set) targeted the TCR CDR3. TCRdb fed the multiplex PCR reads into MiXCR, producing one record per CDR3 protein. The data show under 350,000 distinct CDR3 sequences, 17% seen once. Sequenced material: blood. The receptors were gathered from a woman aged 60-75 years with Graves' ophthalmopathy.

The chain joins TRBV9 to TRBJ2-4; D gene unclear. Germline V gives CDR1 SGDLS, CDR2 YYNGEE. Trimming removed 4 bases from V and 2 bases from J, with 16 bases in between. The CDR3 is 16 residues long. The CDR3 coding sequence is TGTGCCAGCAGCCACCTTCCGTCTGGGACCAAAAACATTCAGTACTTC. Encoded protein: CASSHLPSGTKNIQYF.

At least ten counts were recorded for this clonotype. J is TRBJ2-1 and V is TRBV7-9, with 7 bases aligning to TRBD2. Germline V lookup: CDR1 SEHNR, CDR2 FQNEAQ (reference sequence). V lost 7 bases and J lost 2; bases outside the gene matches: 11. The length of the CDR3 is 16 residues. The CDR3 reads CASTPVGGAAYNEQFF. The CDR3 region has the DNA TGTGCCAGCACCCCAGTGGGAGGGGCGGCCTACAATGAGCAGTTCTTC.

The rearrangement joins TRBV5-4 to TRBJ2-7, with TRBD1 matching over 7 bases. J lost 1 base, V lost 2 bases, and 6 bases had no gene match. Germline-derived CDR1 and CDR2 are SGHNT and YYREEE (reference sequence). The CDR3 is 15 residues long. CDR3 sequence: CASSFPGQISYEQYF. The CDR3 DNA sequence: TGTGCCAGCAGCTTTCCGGGACAGATTTCCTACGAGCAGTACTTC.

The chain uses TRBV4-1 and TRBJ1-5; a possible D gene is TRBD1 (5 bases). CDR3 size: 16 residues. Trimming removed 1 base from V and 1 base from J, with 11 bases in between. Germline V gene sequence: CDR1 MGHRA, CDR2 YSYEKL. The CDR3 region has the DNA TGCGCCAGCAGCCAAGGCGGCGCAGGGAGCAATCAGCCCCAGCATTTT. Protein product: CASSQGGAGSNQPQHF.

This clonotype has more than one count but fewer than ten. The chain couples TRBV12-5 to TRBJ1-2; 9 nucleotides line up with TRBD1. V lost 6 bases and J lost 6; bases outside the gene matches: 8. Per germline, CDR1 LGHNT and CDR2 FRNRAP. The CDR3 is 14 residues long. CDR3 residues: CASGPQGAANGYTF. The CDR3 region has the DNA TGTGCTAGTGGACCACAGGGGGCCGCGAATGGCTACACCTTC.

At least ten counts were recorded for this clonotype. The chain joins TRBV7-9 to TRBJ2-5; no firm D call. The V gene lost 3 bases and the J gene lost 4 bases, with 6 bases spanning the gap. The germline V gene encodes CDR1 SEHNR and CDR2 FQNEAQ (reference sequence). This CDR3 is 12 amino acids long. DNA of the CDR3: TGTGCCAGCAGCTTTACTCGAGAGACCCAGTACTTC. Its protein product is CASSFTRETQYF.

This clonotype was observed a handful of times. The chain joins TRBV7-3 to TRBJ2-1; TRBD2 is a possible D gene (6 bases). CDR3 size: 13 residues. The germline V gene has CDR1 SGHTA and CDR2 FQGTGA. The V gene lost 1 base and the J gene lost 15 bases, with 16 bases spanning the gap. The CDR3 DNA is TGTGCCAGCAGCTTAAGCAAGACTAGTTTCGCGTTCTTC. This codes for CASSLSKTSFAFF.

This clonotype was picked up many times. The DNA for the CDR3 is TGTGCCAGCTCACCCCCGGGACCCGAGACCTACGAGCAGTACTTC. It is translated as CASSPPGPETYEQYF. The gene calls are TRBV18 and TRBJ2-7; D could derive from TRBD1 or TRBD2 (5 bases each). The CDR3 is 15 residues long. Looked up from germline, CDR1 is KGHSH and CDR2 is LQKENI. The V and J ends lost 3 bases and 2 bases respectively, with 14 bases between them.

V and J are TRBV29-1 and TRBJ1-3; no firm D call. Trimming took 6 bases from V and 4 from J, leaving 13 bases between them. Germline V gene data show CDR1 as SQVTM and CDR2 as ANQGSEA. This CDR3 spans 13 amino acids. The CDR3 region has the DNA TGCAGCGTCGGACCCTTCGGGGGAAACACCATATATTTT. Residues: CSVGPFGGNTIYF.

This clonotype was seen a few times. V and J are TRBV5-1 and TRBJ2-1; D perhaps matches TRBD1 (5 bases). The V end lost 2 bases, the J end lost 5 bases, and 11 bases lay between the germline ends. The CDR3 totals 14 residues. Germline loops: CDR1 SGHRS, CDR2 YFSETQ. The CDR3 DNA is TGCGCCAGCAGCTTTGGGGCCCGGGACAATGAGCAGTTCTTC. This codes for CASSFGARDNEQFF.

This clonotype was recorded a few times. V usage is TRBV20-1 and J usage is TRBJ2-7; unclear D gene. Germline V gives CDR1 DFQATT, CDR2 SNEGSKA (reference sequence). CDR3 size: 14 residues. Trimming left V 1 base short and J 3 bases short, with 13 bases between. CDR3 nucleotide sequence: TGCAGTGCTAGAGGTGGCGCCCGTTTCTACGAGCAGTACTTC. It encodes CSARGGARFYEQYF.

The sample holds a few counts of this clonotype. This chain connects TRBV6-2 or TRBV6-3 to TRBJ2-3; weak D call: TRBD2 (6 bases). CDR3 length: 11 residues. V was cut by 6 bases and J by 13 bases, with 14 bases left in between. Germline assignment: CDR1 MNHEY and CDR2 SVGEGT. The DNA of the CDR3 is TGTGCCAGCAGCGTGACTAGTACAAAGTATTTT. Protein sequence: CASSVTSTKYF.

This clonotype has a count of ten or more. V and J are TRBV28 and TRBJ2-2; 8 nucleotides align to TRBD2. The CDR3 consists of 14 residues. V shed 10 bases, J shed 4 bases, and the junction held 8 bases outside the gene matches. Germline CDR1 is MDHEN and CDR2 is SYDVKM. CDR3 bases: TGTGCCACCTCAGTCCTAGCGGGCACCGGGGAGCTGTTTTTT. Amino acid sequence: CATSVLAGTGELFF.

This clonotype was seen many times. This chain connects TRBV2 to TRBJ1-2; tentatively, D is TRBD1 (6 bases). Germline CDR1 reads SNHLY; CDR2 reads FYNNEI. CDR3 length equals 14 residues. V dropped 5 bases and J dropped 6 bases, with 16 bases sitting between them. CDR3 protein: CASSSLEGEHGYTF. CDR3 nucleotides: TGTGCCAGCAGTTCTCTCGAGGGGGAGCATGGCTACACCTTC.